A single sample gave rise to the 32 T cell receptor beta chains below, sequenced in a study of cytomegalovirus exposure and HLA in healthy donors. Primers: 60 Vbeta forward and 13 Jbeta reverse. Sequencing was performed with immunoSEQ multiplex PCR; in TCRdb, only in-frame clones are kept and a portion is missing. This repertoire includes roughly 100,000 clones. The sequencing sample was made of PBMCs. The receptor source for this set is a man aged 35 to 55 in good health and CMV-seronegative.

The chain is built from TRBV25-1 and TRBJ2-1, with 11 bases aligning to TRBD2. The length of the CDR3 is 12 residues. CDR1 is MGHDK, CDR2 SYGVNS, per germline. The J segment lost 6 bases and the V segment lost 8 bases, leaving 0 bases of the junction unmatched. The CDR3 DNA is TGTGCCAGCGGGACTAGCGGCAATGAGCAGTTCTTC. Its translation: CASGTSGNEQFF.

V usage is TRBV5-6 and J usage is TRBJ2-1, with 8 bases identical to TRBD1. Trimming at V came to 2 bases and at J to 7 bases, leaving 14 bases not matched to a gene. The CDR3 is 17 amino acids. CDR1 is SGHDT, CDR2 YYEEEE, per germline. Here the CDR3 reads CASSLFSGGILGNEQFF. CDR3 DNA sequence: TGTGCCAGCAGCTTATTTTCAGGGGGCATATTGGGTAATGAGCAGTTCTTC.

The chain couples TRBV7-7 to TRBJ1-1; D is ambiguous. The germline CDR1 and CDR2 sequences are SSHAT and FNYEAQ (reference sequence). The CDR3 contains 13 residues. Trimming took off 2 bases at V and 7 bases at J, with 11 bases between the two ends. CDR3 nucleotides: TGTGCCAGCAGCTTATCCCTCGGAGATGAAGCTTTCTTT. This gives the protein CASSLSLGDEAFF.

The V and J genes are TRBV5-1 and TRBJ2-1; a weak D match, TRBD1 (6 bases). The CDR3 totals 14 residues. V lost 4 bases to trimming and J lost 3 bases, with 11 bases between them. Germline V CDR1 and CDR2: SGHRS, YFSETQ. The chain's CDR3 is CASSKQGVYNEQFF. The CDR3 region has the DNA TGCGCCAGCAGCAAACAGGGTGTCTACAATGAGCAGTTCTTC. The variable domain in full, completed from reference TRBV5-1 and TRBJ2-1, reads KAGVTQTPRYLIKTRGQQVTLSCSPISGHRSVSWYQQTPGQGLQFLFEYFSETQRNKGNFPGRFSGRQFSNSRSEMNVSTLELGDSALYLCASSKQGVYNEQFFGPGTRLTVL.

This sequence joins TRBV4-3 and TRBJ2-4; TRBD2 might be the D (6 bases). Trimming shortened V by 4 bases and J by 11 bases, and 15 bases separated the two germline ends. This CDR3 is 13 amino acids long. Germline V gene data show CDR1 as LGHNA and CDR2 as YSLEER. CDR3 in amino acids: CASSRGVGTVQYF. The DNA of the CDR3 is TGCGCCAGCAGCCGGGGGGTCGGAACAGTTCAGTACTTC.

The gene calls are TRBV5-4 and TRBJ1-2, with 12 bases matching TRBD1. V shed 0 bases and J 8 bases; nucleotides not matched to a gene: 11. The germline V gene encodes CDR1 SGHNT and CDR2 YYREEE (reference sequence). CDR3 length: 17 residues. As DNA, the CDR3 is TGTGCCAGCAGCTTGGAGTTCTCGGGACAGGGGGCTCGAGGCTACACCTTC. This encodes CASSLEFSGQGARGYTF.

A remark on this clone: Relative to the germline gene, one junction end is altered; a read error may explain this. The V call is TRBV6-1, the J call TRBJ1-3; 9 bases are a match to TRBD1. Germline CDR1 is MNHNS and CDR2 is SASEGT. This CDR3 spans 15 amino acids. The CDR3 sequence is CASSVDRGFGNTTYF. For the CDR3, the DNA is TGTGCCAGCAGTGTCGACAGGGGGTTCGGAAACACCACATATTTT.

The rearrangement joins TRBV7-2 to TRBJ2-1; 8 bases map to TRBD2. The CDR3 covers 14 residues. Germline values: CDR1 SGHTA, CDR2 FQGNSA. J lost 8 bases, V lost 3 bases, and 6 bases had no gene match. The CDR3 nucleotides are TGTGCCAGCAGCTTGCTCGGGGGGGGCGATGAGCAGTTCTTC. It translates to CASSLLGGGDEQFF.

The chain recombines TRBV2 with TRBJ1-6; tentatively, D is TRBD1 (5 bases). Trimming removed 1 base at V and 0 bases at J, with 10 bases between. The CDR3 sequence is 17 residues long. CDR1 is SNHLY, CDR2 FYNNEI, per germline. The CDR3 sequence: CASSEEAGGSYNSPLHF. The CDR3 coding sequence is TGTGCCAGCAGTGAAGAGGCGGGGGGCTCCTATAATTCACCCCTCCACTTT.

The rearrangement links TRBV28 to TRBJ2-5; no reliable D call. V lost 6 bases and J 5 bases, leaving 19 bases between the germline ends. The germline gives CDR1 MDHEN, CDR2 SYDVKM. The CDR3 is 15 residues long. The CDR3 DNA is TGTGCCAGCAGCGATCCCTCCAGGTTTGGGGAGACCCAGTACTTC. Translating it yields CASSDPSRFGETQYF.

The chain couples TRBV25-1 to TRBJ2-5, with unresolved D. The CDR3 covers 13 residues. Germline lookup yields CDR1 MGHDK and CDR2 SYGVNS. Trimming stripped 3 bases from V and 1 base from J, with 6 bases between. The CDR3 DNA reads as TGTGCCAGCAGTGACAGATTCCAAGAGACCCAGTACTTC. Its translation: CASSDRFQETQYF.

The chain combines TRBV19 with TRBJ1-5, with 12 positions matching TRBD1. The ends lost 1 base at V and 5 bases at J; junction bases unmatched: 12. The CDR3 has 19 residues. Per germline, CDR1 LNHDA and CDR2 SQIVND (reference sequence). CDR3 coding DNA: TGTGCCAGTAGTATAGGTTGGGGGACAGGGGGCGCGTACGATCAGCCCCAGCATTTT. This translates into CASSIGWGTGGAYDQPQHF.

The J gene is TRBJ2-1, the V gene TRBV27, with 7 bases fitting TRBD1. With V trimmed by 5 bases and J by 4 bases, 5 bases remained unmatched. This CDR3 contains 14 residues. Germline V gene lookup returns CDR1 MNHEY and CDR2 SMNVEV (reference sequence). The chain's CDR3 is CASSRRDSYNEQFF. CDR3 DNA sequence: TGTGCCAGCAGTAGAAGGGACAGTTACAATGAGCAGTTCTTC.

The chain employs TRBV5-6 and TRBJ2-7, with 10 bases aligning to TRBD1. The germline V gene has CDR1 SGHDT and CDR2 YYEEEE. The ends lost 4 bases at V and 4 bases at J; junction bases unmatched: 8. There are 15 residues in the CDR3. The CDR3 DNA reads as TGTGCCAGCAGCGCCGGGACAGGGGCCGTATACGAGCAGTACTTC. Protein: CASSAGTGAVYEQYF.

The DNA for the CDR3 is TGCGCCAGCAGTCGGGGGACAGGTTACTCCTACGAGCAGTACTTC. This sequence encodes CASSRGTGYSYEQYF. The rearrangement joins TRBV5-1 to TRBJ2-7; 8 positions match TRBD1. Germline CDR1 is SGHRS and CDR2 is YFSETQ. Unmatched junction bases numbered 7, after V lost 5 bases and J lost 0 bases. The CDR3 has 15 amino acids.

The chain recombines TRBV2 with TRBJ2-1; 13 nucleotides align to TRBD2. The CDR3 length is 14 residues. V lost 8 bases, J lost 7 bases, and 5 bases stayed unmatched. Germline V lookup: CDR1 SNHLY, CDR2 FYNNEI. The CDR3 loop reads CASEPGLAGNEQFF. CDR3 in DNA: TGTGCCAGCGAACCGGGACTAGCGGGAAATGAGCAGTTCTTC.

CDR3 sequence: CAWKGEDYGYTF. In nucleotides, the CDR3 is TGTGCCTGGAAAGGGGAGGACTATGGCTACACCTTC. This chain uses TRBV30 with TRBJ1-2; TRBD1 might be the D (5 bases). Per germline, CDR1 GTSNPN and CDR2 SVGIG (reference sequence). V dropped 4 bases and J dropped 3 bases, with 9 bases sitting between them. The CDR3 contains 12 residues.

This chain connects TRBV19 to TRBJ1-2; maybe TRBD1 (6 bases). This CDR3 comprises 14 residues. The germline gives CDR1 LNHDA, CDR2 SQIVND (reference sequence). Trimming took off 3 bases at V and 7 bases at J, with 15 bases between the two ends. DNA for the CDR3: TGTGCCAGTAGTATGGAAGGGGGATGGAGTGGCTACACCTTC. This sequence encodes CASSMEGGWSGYTF.

This chain connects TRBV29-1 to TRBJ2-7; tentatively, D is TRBD1 (5 bases). Germline V lookup: CDR1 SQVTM, CDR2 ANQGSEA. Between the trimmed V and J ends, which lost 4 bases and 2 bases, there was a span of 12 bases. This CDR3 is 13 amino acids long. For the CDR3, the DNA is TGCAGCGTTGCCCCGGACACACCCTACGAGCAGTACTTC. Its translation: CSVAPDTPYEQYF.

The rearrangement joins TRBV11-3 to TRBJ2-2, with TRBD2 matching 10 bases. Losses at the gene ends were 2 bases for V and 6 bases for J; bases not matched to a gene: 6. The CDR3 covers 16 residues. Germline V gene sequence: CDR1 SGHNT, CDR2 YENEEA. The CDR3 region has the DNA TGTGCCAGCAGCTTACGGGTAGCGGGGGGCCCCGGGGAGCTGTTTTTT. It is translated as CASSLRVAGGPGELFF.

This chain joins TRBV18 and TRBJ2-1; TRBD1 might be the D (5 bases). V shed 1 base and J shed 3 bases, with 13 bases lying between them. Germline assignment: CDR1 KGHSH and CDR2 LQKENI. The CDR3 loop spans 16 amino acids. The CDR3 loop reads CASSPQLQASYNEQFF. The CDR3 bases are TGTGCCAGCTCACCACAACTACAGGCGAGCTACAATGAGCAGTTCTTC.

CDR3 nucleotide sequence: TGTGCCAGCAGCCCGGGACAGTCTACAATTCAAGCTTTCTTT. Its translation: CASSPGQSTIQAFF. V gene TRBV7-2 combines with J gene TRBJ1-1; 7 bases agree with TRBD1. The length of the CDR3 is 14 residues. Germline V gene sequence: CDR1 SGHTA, CDR2 FQGNSA. With V trimmed by 5 bases and J by 9 bases, 12 bases remained unmatched. The full variable domain, in which reference TRBV7-2 and TRBJ1-1 provide the parts outside the CDR3, is GAGVSQSPSNKVTEKGKDVELRCDPISGHTALYWYRQSLGQGLEFLIYFQGNSAPDKSGLPSDRFSAERTGGSVSTLTIQRTQQEDSAVYLCASSPGQSTIQAFFGQGTRLTVV.

V and J are TRBV12-2 and TRBJ2-5; the D segment call TRBD1 is taken from the table without a DNA check. TRBV12-2 is termed a pseudogene. This CDR3 has 18 amino acids. The CDR3 nucleotides read TGTGCAAGTCGCTTAGCGTGCGGACAGGGGGCGGGGGGGGAGACCCAGTACTTC. Protein sequence: CASRLACGQGAGGETQYF.

The rearrangement joins TRBV10-2 to TRBJ1-5; D is undetermined. The CDR3 has 13 residues. CDR1 WSHSY and CDR2 SAAADI come from the germline V gene. Trimming took 2 bases from V and 5 from J, leaving 7 bases between them. The CDR3 loop reads CASSEDGYQPQHF. CDR3 bases: TGCGCCAGCAGTGAGGACGGGTATCAGCCCCAGCATTTT.

The chain employs TRBV15 and TRBJ2-7; 10 nucleotides line up with TRBD1. This CDR3 has 14 residues. In germline, CDR1 is LNHNV, CDR2 YYDKDF (reference sequence). The J segment lost 4 bases and the V segment lost 4 bases, leaving 4 bases of the junction unmatched. DNA of the CDR3: TGTGCCACCAGCACCGACAGGGGGCCGTACGAGCAGTACTTC. It is translated as CATSTDRGPYEQYF.

The rearrangement uses TRBV21-1 and TRBJ2-1; the table assigns TRBD2, which was not confirmed against the DNA. TRBV21-1 is designated a pseudogene. The CDR3 has 16 residues. CDR3: CASSKVLLAAYNEQFF. In nucleotides, the CDR3 is TGTGCCAGCAGCAAAGTTCTGCTAGCGGCCTACAATGAGCAGTTCTTC.

V and J are TRBV2 and TRBJ1-4, with D hard to call. The V gene lost 0 bases and the J gene lost 7 bases, with 15 bases spanning the gap. Germline loops: CDR1 SNHLY, CDR2 FYNNEI. The CDR3 sequence is 16 residues long. The CDR3: CASSEARAELIEKLFF. The CDR3 DNA reads as TGTGCCAGCAGTGAAGCGAGGGCAGAATTAATTGAAAAACTGTTTTTT.

The chain joins TRBV15 to TRBJ2-7; 13 nucleotides line up with TRBD2. This CDR3 has 17 residues. V was clipped by 3 bases and J by 3 bases; unmatched bases: 8. Looked up from germline, CDR1 is LNHNV and CDR2 is YYDKDF (reference sequence). The CDR3 reads CATSSARTSGGIYEQYF. The CDR3 DNA reads as TGTGCCACCAGCAGTGCTCGGACTAGCGGGGGAATCTACGAGCAGTACTTC.

This chain joins TRBV5-1 and TRBJ1-1; 7 bases fit TRBD1. With 4 bases clipped from V and 1 base from J, the junction kept 7 bases outside the gene matches. Germline V lookup: CDR1 SGHRS, CDR2 YFSETQ. The CDR3 length is 15 residues. The CDR3 spells CASSQDRAGNTEAFF. In DNA form, the CDR3 reads TGCGCCAGCAGCCAAGACAGGGCTGGGAACACTGAAGCTTTCTTT.

The rearrangement joins TRBV7-6 to TRBJ1-3, with 7 bases that match TRBD1. The CDR3 length is 16 residues. Germline CDR1 is SGHVS and CDR2 is FNYEAQ. Trimming at V came to 3 bases and at J to 4 bases, leaving 9 bases not matched to a gene. The CDR3 region has the DNA TGTGCCAGCAGCTTTTCTGTGTTGACAGGGGGAAACACCATATATTTT. It codes for CASSFSVLTGGNTIYF.

This chain uses TRBV27 with TRBJ1-4; TRBD1 aligns across 7 bases. Germline V lookup: CDR1 MNHEY, CDR2 SMNVEV (reference sequence). The length of the CDR3 is 15 residues. Trimming at V came to 5 bases and at J to 8 bases, leaving 11 bases not matched to a gene. In nucleotides, the CDR3 is TGTGCCAGCAGTACCCCAGGGGGACGTAGGGAAAAACTGTTTTTT. Translated: CASSTPGGRREKLFF. The full variable domain, completed using reference TRBV27 and TRBJ1-4, is EAQVTQNPRYLITVTGKKLTVTCSQNMNHEYMSWYRQDPGLGLRQIYYSMNVEVTDKGDVPEGYKVSRKEKRNFPLILESPSPNQTSLYFCASSTPGGRREKLFFGSGTQLSVL.

CDR3 protein: CASSGGGTYTGELFF. Written as DNA, the CDR3 is TGTGCCAGCAGCGGCGGGGGGACGTACACCGGGGAGCTGTTTTTT. The V and J genes are TRBV5-4 and TRBJ2-2, with TRBD2 matching 8 bases. The J segment lost 3 bases and the V segment lost 4 bases, leaving 5 bases of the junction unmatched. The CDR3 runs 15 residues. CDR1 and CDR2 from the germline V gene are SGHNT and YYREEE (reference sequence).